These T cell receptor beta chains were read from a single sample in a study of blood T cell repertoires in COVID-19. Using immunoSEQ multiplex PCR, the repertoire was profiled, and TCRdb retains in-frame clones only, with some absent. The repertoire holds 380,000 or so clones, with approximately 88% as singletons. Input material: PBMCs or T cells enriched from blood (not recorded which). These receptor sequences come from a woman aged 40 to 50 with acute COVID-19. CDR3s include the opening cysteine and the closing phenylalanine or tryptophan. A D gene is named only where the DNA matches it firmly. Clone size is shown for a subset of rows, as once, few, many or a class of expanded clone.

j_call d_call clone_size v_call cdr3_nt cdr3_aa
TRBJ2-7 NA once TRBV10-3 TGTGCCATCAGTAAGGACAGCTACGAGCAGTACTTC CAISKDSYEQYF
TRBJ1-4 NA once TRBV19 TGTGCCAGTAGTGGACTGCCGGCTAATGAAAAACTGTTTTTT CASSGLPANEKLFF
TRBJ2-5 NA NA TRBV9 TGTGCCAGCAGCGGGGGGCCCGGGGAGACCCAGTACTTC CASSGGPGETQYF
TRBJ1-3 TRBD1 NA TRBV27 TGTGCCAGCAGCTCGACAGGGGGCGACGTTGGAAACACCATATATTTT CASSSTGGDVGNTIYF
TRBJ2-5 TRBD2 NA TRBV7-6 TGTGCCAGCAGCTCCCTACTAGCGGGGGGAGGTGAGACCCAGTACTTC CASSSLLAGGGETQYF
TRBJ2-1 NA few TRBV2 TGTGCCAGCAGTGTCCGGGACAAGTACAATGAGCAGTTCTTC CASSVRDKYNEQFF
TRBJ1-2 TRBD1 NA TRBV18 TGTGCCAGCTCTCAAGACAGGGGCGACTATGGCTACACCTTC CASSQDRGDYGYTF
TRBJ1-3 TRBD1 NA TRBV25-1 TGTGCCAGCAGTGAACCGACAGGGTATGGAAACACCATATATTTT CASSEPTGYGNTIYF
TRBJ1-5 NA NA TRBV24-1 TGTGCCACCAGTGATCGACAGGATTTGGGCTCGCAGCCCCAGCATTTT CATSDRQDLGSQPQHF
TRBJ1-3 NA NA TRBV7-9 TGTGCCAGCATTCTTACAGCAGACGGAAACACCATATATTTT CASILTADGNTIYF
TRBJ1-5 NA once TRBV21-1 TGTGCCAGCAGCAAAGTCAGCTCGACAGTTAATAGCAATCAGCCCCAGCATTTT CASSKVSSTVNSNQPQHF
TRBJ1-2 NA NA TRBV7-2 TGTGCCAGCAGCTTAGCGTCAGGCAGAAATGGCTACACCTTC CASSLASGRNGYTF
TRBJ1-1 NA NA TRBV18 TGTGCCAGCTCACCCACAGGGACTGAAGCTTTCTTT CASSPTGTEAFF
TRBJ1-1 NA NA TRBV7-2 TGTGCCAGCAGGTACAGGACTATCCGGTTGGGCACTGAAGCTTTCTTT CASRYRTIRLGTEAFF
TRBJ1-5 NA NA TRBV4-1 TGCGCCAGCAGCCAAGATTCAGGGGCTCAGCCCCAGCATTTT CASSQDSGAQPQHF